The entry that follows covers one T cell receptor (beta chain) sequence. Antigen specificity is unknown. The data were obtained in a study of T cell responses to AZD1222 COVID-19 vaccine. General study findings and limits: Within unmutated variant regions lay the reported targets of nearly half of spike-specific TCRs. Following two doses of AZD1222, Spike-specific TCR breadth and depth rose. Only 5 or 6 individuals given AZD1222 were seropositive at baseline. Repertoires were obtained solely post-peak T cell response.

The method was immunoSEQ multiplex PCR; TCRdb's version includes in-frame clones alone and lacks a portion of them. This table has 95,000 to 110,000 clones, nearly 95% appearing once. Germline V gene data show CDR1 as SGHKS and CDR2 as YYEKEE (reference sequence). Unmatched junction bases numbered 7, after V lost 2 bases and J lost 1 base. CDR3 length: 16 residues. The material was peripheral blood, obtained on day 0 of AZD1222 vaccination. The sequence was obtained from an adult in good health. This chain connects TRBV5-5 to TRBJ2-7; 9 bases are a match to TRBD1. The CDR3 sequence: CASSFTGTGMSYEQYF. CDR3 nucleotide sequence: TGTGCCAGCAGCTTTACCGGGACAGGGATGTCCTACGAGCAGTACTTC. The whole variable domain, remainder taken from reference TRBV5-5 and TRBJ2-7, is DAGVTQSPTHLIKTRGQQVTLRCSPISGHKSVSWYQQVLGQGPQFIFQYYEKEERGRGNFPDRFSARQFPNYSSELNVNALLLGDSALYLCASSFTGTGMSYEQYFGPGTRLTVT.